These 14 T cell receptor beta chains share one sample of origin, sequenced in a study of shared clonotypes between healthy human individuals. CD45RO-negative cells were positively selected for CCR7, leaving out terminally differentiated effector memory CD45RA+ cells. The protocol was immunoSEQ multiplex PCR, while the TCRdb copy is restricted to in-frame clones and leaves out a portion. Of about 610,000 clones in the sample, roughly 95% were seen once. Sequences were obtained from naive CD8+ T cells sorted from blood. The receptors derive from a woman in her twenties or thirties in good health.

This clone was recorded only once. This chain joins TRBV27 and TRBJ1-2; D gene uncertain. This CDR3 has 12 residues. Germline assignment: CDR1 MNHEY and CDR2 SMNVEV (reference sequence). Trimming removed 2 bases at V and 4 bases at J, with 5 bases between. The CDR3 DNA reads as TGTGCCAGCAGTTTAAACGGCTATGGCTACACCTTC. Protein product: CASSLNGYGYTF.

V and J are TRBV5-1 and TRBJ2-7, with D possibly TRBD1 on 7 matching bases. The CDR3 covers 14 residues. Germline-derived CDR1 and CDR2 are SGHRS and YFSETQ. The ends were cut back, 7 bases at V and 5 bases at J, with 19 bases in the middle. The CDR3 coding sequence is TGCGCCAGCCGGCGATCAGGGGGGACCCACGAGCAGTACTTC. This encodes CASRRSGGTHEQYF.

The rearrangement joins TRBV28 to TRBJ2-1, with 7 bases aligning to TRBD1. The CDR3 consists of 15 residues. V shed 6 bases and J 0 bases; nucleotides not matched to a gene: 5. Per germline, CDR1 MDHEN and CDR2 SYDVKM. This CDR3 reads CASRAQGSSYNEQFF. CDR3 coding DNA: TGTGCCAGCAGAGCACAGGGGAGCTCCTACAATGAGCAGTTCTTC.

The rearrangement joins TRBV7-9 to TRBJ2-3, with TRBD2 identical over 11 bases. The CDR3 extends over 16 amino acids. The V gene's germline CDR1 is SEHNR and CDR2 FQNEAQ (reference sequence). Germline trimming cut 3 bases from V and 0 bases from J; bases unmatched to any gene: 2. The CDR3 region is CASSLGLADSTDTQYF. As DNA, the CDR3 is TGTGCCAGCAGCTTGGGACTAGCGGACAGCACAGATACGCAGTATTTT.

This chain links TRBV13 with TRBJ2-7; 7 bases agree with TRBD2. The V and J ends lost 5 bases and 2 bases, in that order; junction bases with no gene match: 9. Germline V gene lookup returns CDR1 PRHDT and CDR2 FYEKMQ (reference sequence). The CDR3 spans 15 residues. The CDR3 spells CASSPRLADTYEQYF. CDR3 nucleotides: TGTGCCAGCAGCCCCCGGCTAGCGGACACCTACGAGCAGTACTTC.

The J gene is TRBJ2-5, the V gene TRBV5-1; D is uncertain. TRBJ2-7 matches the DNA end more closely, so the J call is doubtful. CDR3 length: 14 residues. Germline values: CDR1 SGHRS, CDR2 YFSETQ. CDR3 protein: CASSLVRDSYEQYF. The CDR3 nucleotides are TGCGCCAGCAGCTTGGTGAGAGACTCCTACGAGCAGTACTTC.

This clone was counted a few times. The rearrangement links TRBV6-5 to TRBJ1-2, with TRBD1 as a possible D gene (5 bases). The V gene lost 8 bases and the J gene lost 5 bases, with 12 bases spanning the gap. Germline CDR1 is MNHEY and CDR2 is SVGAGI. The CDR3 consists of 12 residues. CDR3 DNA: TGTGCCAGCGGGGCGGCGGGATATGGCTACACCTTC. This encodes CASGAAGYGYTF.

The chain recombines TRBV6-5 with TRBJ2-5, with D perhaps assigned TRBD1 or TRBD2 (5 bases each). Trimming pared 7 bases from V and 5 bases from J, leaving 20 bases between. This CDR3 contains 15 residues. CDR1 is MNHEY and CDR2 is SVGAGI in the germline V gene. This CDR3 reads CASNPSWGSGETQYF. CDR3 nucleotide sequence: TGTGCCAGCAACCCATCGTGGGGGTCCGGGGAGACCCAGTACTTC.

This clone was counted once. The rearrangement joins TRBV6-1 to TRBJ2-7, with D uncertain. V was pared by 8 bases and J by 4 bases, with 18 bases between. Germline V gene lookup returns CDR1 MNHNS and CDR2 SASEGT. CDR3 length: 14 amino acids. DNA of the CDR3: TGTGCCAGCGAGTCAAAGCAACGACTTTACGAGCAGTACTTC. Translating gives CASESKQRLYEQYF.

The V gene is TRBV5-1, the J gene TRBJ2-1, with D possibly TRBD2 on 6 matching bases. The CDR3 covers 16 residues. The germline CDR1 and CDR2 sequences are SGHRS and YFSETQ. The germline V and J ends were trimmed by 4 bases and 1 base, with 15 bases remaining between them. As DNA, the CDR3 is TGCGCCAGCAGCCCTAAACCTAGCGATTCCTACAATGAGCAGTTCTTC. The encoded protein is CASSPKPSDSYNEQFF. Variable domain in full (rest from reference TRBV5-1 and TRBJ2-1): KAGVTQTPRYLIKTRGQQVTLSCSPISGHRSVSWYQQTPGQGLQFLFEYFSETQRNKGNFPGRFSGRQFSNSRSEMNVSTLELGDSALYLCASSPKPSDSYNEQFFGPGTRLTVL.

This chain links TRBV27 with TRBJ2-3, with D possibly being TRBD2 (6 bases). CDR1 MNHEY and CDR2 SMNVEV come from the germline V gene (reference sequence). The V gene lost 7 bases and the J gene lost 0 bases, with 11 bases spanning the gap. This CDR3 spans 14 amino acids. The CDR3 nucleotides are TGTGCCAGCACCCCGCGGGAAAGCACAGATACGCAGTATTTT. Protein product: CASTPRESTDTQYF.

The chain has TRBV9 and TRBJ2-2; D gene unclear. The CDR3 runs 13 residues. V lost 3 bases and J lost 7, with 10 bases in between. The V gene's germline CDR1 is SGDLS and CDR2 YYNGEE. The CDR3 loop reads CASSAGWIGELFF. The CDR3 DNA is TGTGCCAGCAGCGCTGGCTGGATCGGGGAGCTGTTTTTT.

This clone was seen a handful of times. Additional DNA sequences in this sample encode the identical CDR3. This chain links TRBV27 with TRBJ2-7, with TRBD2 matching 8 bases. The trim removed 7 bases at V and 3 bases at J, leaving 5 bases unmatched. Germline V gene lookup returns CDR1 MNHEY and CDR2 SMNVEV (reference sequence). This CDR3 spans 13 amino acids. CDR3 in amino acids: CASKRGTSYEQYF. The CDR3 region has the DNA TGTGCCAGCAAGAGGGGGACTAGCTACGAGCAGTACTTC.

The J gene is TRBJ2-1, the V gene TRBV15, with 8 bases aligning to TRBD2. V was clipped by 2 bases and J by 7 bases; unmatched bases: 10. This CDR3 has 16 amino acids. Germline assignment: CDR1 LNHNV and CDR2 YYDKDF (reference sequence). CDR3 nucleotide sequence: TGTGCCACCAGCAGATCTGCCACCGGGACTAGGAATGAGCAGTTCTTC. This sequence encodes CATSRSATGTRNEQFF.